These 26 T cell receptor beta chains were all obtained from the same sample, sequenced in a study of T cell responses to AZD1222 COVID-19 vaccine. Produced via immunoSEQ multiplex PCR; TCRdb's table is partial and in-frame only. The data hold approximately 150,000 clones, with 90% observed a single time. Sequences were derived from peripheral blood, sampled 28 days after the second AZD1222 dose. The receptors were gathered from an adult who received the AZD1222 COVID-19 vaccine.

The CDR3 sequence: CASSFEQGGNIQYF. In nucleotides, the CDR3 is TGTGCCAGCAGTTTTGAACAGGGGGGAAACATTCAGTACTTC. J is TRBJ2-4 and V is TRBV6-2 or TRBV6-3, with 8 bases identical to TRBD1. CDR1 and CDR2 from the germline V gene are MNHEY and SVGEGT. The CDR3 is made up of 14 amino acids. The V gene end was trimmed by 4 bases and the J gene end by 6 bases; junction bases not matched to a gene: 5.

The chain employs TRBV28 and TRBJ1-5; no definite D call. Germline V gives CDR1 MDHEN, CDR2 SYDVKM. This CDR3 is built from 15 residues. The germline V and J ends were trimmed by 7 bases and 4 bases, with 17 bases remaining between them. The CDR3 loop reads CASKEGEIFNQPQHF. The CDR3 coding sequence is TGTGCCAGCAAGGAAGGAGAGATCTTTAATCAGCCCCAGCATTTT.

This chain joins TRBV7-8 and TRBJ1-5; no firm D call. V shed 5 bases and J shed 5 bases, with 13 bases lying between them. Germline values: CDR1 SGHVS, CDR2 FQNEAQ. The CDR3 is 14 amino acids. The CDR3 DNA reads TGTGCCAGCAGCAAATCCAGTCCGGATCAGCCCCAGCATTTT. Translating gives CASSKSSPDQPQHF.

The V gene is TRBV21-1, the J gene TRBJ2-7; the table names TRBD1, a call not compared with the DNA. TRBV21-1 is annotated as a pseudogene. The CDR3 loop spans 15 amino acids. DNA for the CDR3: TGTGCCAGCAGCAAAGTCAGGACACAATCCTACGAGCAGTACTTC. It translates to CASSKVRTQSYEQYF.

The chain couples TRBV30 to TRBJ1-3, with unresolved D. Germline loops: CDR1 GTSNPN, CDR2 SVGIG (reference sequence). V lost 7 bases, J lost 0 bases, and 7 bases lay in between. The CDR3 has 12 residues. CDR3 sequence (DNA): TGTGCCTCCCGACGCTCTGGAAACACCATATATTTT. Translating gives CASRRSGNTIYF.

The genes are TRBV5-1 and TRBJ1-3; D is perhaps TRBD1 (5 bases). V was pared by 1 base and J by 0 bases, with 14 bases between. CDR1 is SGHRS, CDR2 YFSETQ, per germline. The CDR3 runs to 17 residues. DNA for the CDR3: TGCGCCAGCAGCTTGTCCGCAGGGCCCCTCTCTGGAAACACCATATATTTT. This translates into CASSLSAGPLSGNTIYF. Full variable domain (remainder filled in from reference TRBV5-1 and TRBJ1-3): KAGVTQTPRYLIKTRGQQVTLSCSPISGHRSVSWYQQTPGQGLQFLFEYFSETQRNKGNFPGRFSGRQFSNSRSEMNVSTLELGDSALYLCASSLSAGPLSGNTIYFGEGSWLTVV.

CDR3 sequence reads: CASSQEGGQETQYF. As DNA, the CDR3 is TGCGCCAGCAGCCAAGAGGGAGGGCAAGAGACCCAGTACTTC. The genes are TRBV4-1 and TRBJ2-5; 7 nucleotides line up with TRBD2. V shed 0 bases, J shed 2 bases, and the junction held 0 bases outside the gene matches. The CDR3 is made up of 14 amino acids. Germline assignment: CDR1 MGHRA and CDR2 YSYEKL.

This chain uses TRBV28 with TRBJ1-2; tentative D call: TRBD1 (5 bases). Germline V gene sequence: CDR1 MDHEN, CDR2 SYDVKM. This CDR3 spans 14 amino acids. Trimming took 8 bases from V and 5 from J, leaving 18 bases between them. DNA for the CDR3: TGTGCCAGCGGCCCCAGGAATGGGGCTTATGGCTACACCTTC. It yields the protein CASGPRNGAYGYTF.

The genes are TRBV7-2 and TRBJ2-1; no reliable D call. Trimming pared 1 base from V and 4 bases from J, leaving 11 bases between. Germline CDR1 SGHTA, CDR2 FQGNSA. The CDR3 is 15 amino acids. CDR3 amino acids: CASSLDSARYNEQFF. Written as DNA, the CDR3 is TGTGCCAGCAGCTTAGATTCGGCTAGATACAATGAGCAGTTCTTC. Supplemented by reference TRBV7-2 and TRBJ2-1, the full variable domain reads GAGVSQSPSNKVTEKGKDVELRCDPISGHTALYWYRQSLGQGLEFLIYFQGNSAPDKSGLPSDRFSAERTGGSVSTLTIQRTQQEDSAVYLCASSLDSARYNEQFFGPGTRLTVL.

Concerning this clone: The same CDR3 is also encoded by other DNA sequences in this sample. The V and J genes are TRBV28 and TRBJ2-2, with 7 bases matching TRBD2. There are 13 residues in the CDR3. CDR1 MDHEN and CDR2 SYDVKM come from the germline V gene. Trimming cost V 3 bases and J 5 bases; bases outside gene matches: 0. CDR3: CASSLGGTGELFF. In nucleotides, the CDR3 is TGTGCCAGCAGTTTGGGGGGGACCGGGGAGCTGTTTTTT.

V gene TRBV6-2 or TRBV6-3 combines with J gene TRBJ1-5; D is unclear. V dropped 3 bases and J dropped 4 bases, with 7 bases sitting between them. The CDR3 consists of 13 residues. Germline V lookup: CDR1 MNHEY, CDR2 SVGEGT. CDR3 protein: CASSYQSNQPQHF. The CDR3, as DNA: TGTGCCAGCAGTTATCAGTCGAATCAGCCCCAGCATTTT.

This chain connects TRBV10-3 to TRBJ2-3; 12 positions match TRBD2. The CDR3 contains 16 residues. Trimming took 3 bases from V and 0 from J; bases not matched to a gene: 1. Germline V gene sequence: CDR1 ENHRY, CDR2 SYGVKD. The CDR3 is CAISDLAGGSTDTQYF. The CDR3 DNA sequence: TGTGCCATCAGTGATCTAGCGGGGGGGAGCACAGATACGCAGTATTTT.

The gene calls are TRBV7-2 and TRBJ1-3, with D possibly being TRBD1 (6 bases). The ends were cut back, 1 base at V and 3 bases at J, with 10 bases in the middle. Germline CDR1 reads SGHTA; CDR2 reads FQGNSA. The CDR3 has 15 amino acids. CDR3 nucleotide sequence: TGTGCCAGCAGCTTAGTGGGGGGCGGTGGAAACACCATATATTTT. Its protein is CASSLVGGGGNTIYF.

This chain connects TRBV19 to TRBJ2-2; 13 bases agree with TRBD2. From germline, CDR1 is LNHDA and CDR2 SQIVND (reference sequence). The V segment lost 0 bases and the J segment 6 bases; nucleotides outside the gene matches: 7. CDR3 length: 18 residues. The CDR3 here is CASSIEGLAGVGPGELFF. The CDR3 nucleotides are TGTGCCAGTAGTATAGAAGGACTAGCGGGAGTCGGTCCCGGGGAGCTGTTTTTT.

The rearrangement joins TRBV6-4 to TRBJ2-7; tentative D call: TRBD1 (5 bases). The CDR3 sequence is 16 residues long. Germline CDR1 reads MRHNA; CDR2 reads SNTAGT. Trimming pared 4 bases from V and 1 base from J, leaving 17 bases between. The CDR3 DNA reads TGTGCCAGCAGTGTCGTAGACAGAAAAGGATCCTACGAGCAGTACTTC. Its translation: CASSVVDRKGSYEQYF.

The V and J genes are TRBV9 and TRBJ2-7; 9 nucleotides line up with TRBD2. Trimming removed 3 bases from V and 5 bases from J; junction bases left unmatched: 12. This CDR3 is 16 amino acids long. The germline V gene encodes CDR1 SGDLS and CDR2 YYNGEE. CDR3: CASSASSSGSVDEQYF. As DNA, the CDR3 is TGTGCCAGCAGCGCGTCCAGTAGCGGGAGTGTGGACGAGCAGTACTTC.

V usage is TRBV10-3 and J usage is TRBJ1-1; D is perhaps TRBD1 (5 bases). The germline V and J ends were trimmed by 5 bases and 1 base, with 11 bases remaining between them. The CDR3 runs 14 residues. The germline V gene encodes CDR1 ENHRY and CDR2 SYGVKD. This CDR3 is CAISPGKGNTEAFF. CDR3 nucleotide sequence: TGTGCCATCAGTCCAGGGAAAGGGAACACTGAAGCTTTCTTT.

This sequence joins TRBV6-5 and TRBJ1-2; D may be TRBD1 (6 bases). V was shortened by 6 bases and J by 5 bases, with 13 bases between the two germline ends. Germline assignment: CDR1 MNHEY and CDR2 SVGAGI. CDR3 length: 13 residues. CDR3 nucleotides: TGTGCCAGCAGATCAGGGGCTGGGTATGGCTACACCTTC. Translated: CASRSGAGYGYTF.

To note about this clone: Within the sample, other DNA sequences also encode this same CDR3. The chain combines TRBV3-1 (or the pseudogene TRBV3-2) with TRBJ1-2; 9 positions agree with TRBD1. Germline V CDR1 and CDR2: LGHDT, YNNKEL (reference sequence). The CDR3 extends over 16 amino acids. V lost 1 base to trimming and J lost 2 bases; unmatched junction nucleotides: 5. CDR3 DNA: TGTGCCAGCAGCCAAGTTGGGACAGGGCGGAACTATGGCTACACCTTC. Amino acids: CASSQVGTGRNYGYTF.

In this sample, this clone turned up once. The chain is built from TRBV6-5 and TRBJ2-7; tentatively, D is TRBD1 (6 bases). V lost 5 bases and J 0 bases, leaving 14 bases between the germline ends. Germline CDR1 is MNHEY and CDR2 is SVGAGI. CDR3 length: 15 amino acids. The CDR3, as DNA: TGTGCCAGCAGTCCTGGACAGTCCTACTCCTACGAGCAGTACTTC. It codes for CASSPGQSYSYEQYF.

The chain is built from TRBV6-2 or TRBV6-3 and TRBJ2-4; D tentatively fits TRBD1 or TRBD2 (5 bases each). Deletions cut 2 bases from V and 6 bases from J, with 8 bases between. The CDR3 runs to 13 residues. Germline V CDR1 and CDR2: MNHEY, SVGEGT. In nucleotides, the CDR3 is TGTGCCAGCAGTTACGGGGACGGAAACATTCAGTACTTC. Its translation is CASSYGDGNIQYF.

This chain joins TRBV18 and TRBJ1-6; possible D gene TRBD1, 5 bases. Trimming stripped 0 bases from V and 6 bases from J, with 12 bases between. CDR1 and CDR2 (germline): KGHSH, LQKENI. The CDR3 covers 16 residues. CDR3 nucleotides: TGTGCCAGCTCACCACCATCCGGGGGAGGTAATTCACCCCTCCACTTT. Its protein is CASSPPSGGGNSPLHF.

The chain employs TRBV30 and TRBJ1-4; 7 positions match TRBD1. Losses at the gene ends were 3 bases for V and 3 bases for J; bases not matched to a gene: 1. The germline CDR1 and CDR2 sequences are GTSNPN and SVGIG (reference sequence). The CDR3 is made up of 13 amino acids. CDR3 region: CAWSGTANEKLFF. The CDR3 bases are TGTGCCTGGAGCGGGACAGCTAATGAAAAACTGTTTTTT.

The V and J genes are TRBV7-9 and TRBJ1-4; D is possibly TRBD1 (5 bases). CDR3 size: 15 residues. With 5 bases removed from V and 7 bases from J, the gap between germline ends came to 17 bases. Germline lookup yields CDR1 SEHNR and CDR2 FQNEAQ (reference sequence). The CDR3 DNA is TGTGCCAGCAGCCGCCTCGGGGGGGTGGCTGAAAAACTGTTTTTT. Its protein is CASSRLGGVAEKLFF.

This clone was seen a single time. The rearrangement links TRBV5-4 to TRBJ1-2, with TRBD1 identical over 9 bases. Trimming removed 4 bases from V and 3 bases from J; junction bases left unmatched: 10. The length of the CDR3 is 16 residues. Germline V CDR1 and CDR2: SGHNT, YYREEE (reference sequence). The CDR3 DNA reads as TGTGCCAGCAGCACCGGGACAGGGAGTGCATACTATGGCTACACCTTC. Protein product: CASSTGTGSAYYGYTF.

V and J are TRBV6-2 or TRBV6-3 and TRBJ1-2; 8 bases align to TRBD1. The germline V gene encodes CDR1 MNHEY and CDR2 SVGEGT. With 6 bases clipped from V and 4 bases from J, the junction kept 10 bases outside the gene matches. This CDR3 is 15 amino acids long. The DNA for the CDR3 is TGTGCCAGCAGCAAAGACTTGGGACAGGTCTATGGCTACACCTTC. Protein: CASSKDLGQVYGYTF.